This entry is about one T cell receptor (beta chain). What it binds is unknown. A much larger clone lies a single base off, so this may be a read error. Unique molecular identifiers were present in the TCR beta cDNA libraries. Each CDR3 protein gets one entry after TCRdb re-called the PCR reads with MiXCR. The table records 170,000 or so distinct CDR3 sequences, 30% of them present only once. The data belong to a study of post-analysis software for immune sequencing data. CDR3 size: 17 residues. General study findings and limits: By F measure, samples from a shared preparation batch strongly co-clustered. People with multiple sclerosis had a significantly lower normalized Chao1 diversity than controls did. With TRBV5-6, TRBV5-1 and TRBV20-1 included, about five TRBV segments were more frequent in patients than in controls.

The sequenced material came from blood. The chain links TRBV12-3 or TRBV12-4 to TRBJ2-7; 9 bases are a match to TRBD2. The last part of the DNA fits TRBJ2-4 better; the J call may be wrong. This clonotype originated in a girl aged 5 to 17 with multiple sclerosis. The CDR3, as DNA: TGTGCCAGCAGTCCCCGAGGTAGCGGGAGTGCCGGAAACATTCAGTACTTC. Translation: CASSPRGSGSAGNIQYF.